This is a list of T cell receptor beta chains from one sample in a study of T cells after yellow fever vaccination. MiXCR, run by TCRdb on the 5' RACE reads, gives a single entry per CDR3 protein. The repertoire holds some 600,000 distinct CDR3 sequences, with roughly 12% as singletons. The sequencing here drew on PBMCs, taken on the day of the yellow fever booster vaccination. The receptors shown here come from a young man who received the YFV17D yellow fever vaccine. The CDR3 runs from the conserved cysteine through the conserved F or W. The D gene is left open where the match is weak. Rows may omit the clone size; those that give it use once, few, many or a size class.

d_call j_call clone_size v_call cdr3_nt cdr3_aa
- TRBJ1-2 - TRBV28 TGTGCCAGCAGTTTACCGACCGGGACTTCGTTCAGGGGCTACACCTTC CASSLPTGTSFRGYTF
- TRBJ2-7 few TRBV28 TGTGCCAGCAGTTTCCCTCCCCTCTACGAGCAGTACTTC CASSFPPLYEQYF
TRBD1 TRBJ1-5 - TRBV7-2 TGTGCCAGCAGCTTGGGGCAGGGGGCTTATCAGCCCCAGCATTTT CASSLGQGAYQPQHF
TRBD2 TRBJ2-2 few TRBV6-2/TRBV6-3 TGTGCCAGCAGTTACTTGACTAGCGGGAGGACCGGGGAGCTGTTTTTT CASSYLTSGRTGELFF
TRBD2 TRBJ2-1 few TRBV7-6 TGTGCCAGCAGCTTTGTAGCGGGAGGGTTTGAGCAGTTCTTC CASSFVAGGFEQFF
TRBD1 TRBJ2-1 few TRBV28 TGTGCCAGCAGTTTAGGGCTGGGACAGGGAGTCTTC CASSLGLGQGVF
TRBD2 TRBJ2-1 few TRBV19 TGTGCCAGTAGTTACTCCCCTGCGGGAGCGATTGATGAGCAGTTCTTC CASSYSPAGAIDEQFF
- TRBJ2-7 - TRBV3-1 TGTGCCAGCAGCCAGGCCTCCTCGGGACTCAGCTACGAGCAGTACTTC CASSQASSGLSYEQYF
- TRBJ2-2 few TRBV18 TGTGCCAGCTCACCGCGACAGGCCACCGGGGAGCTGTTTTTT CASSPRQATGELFF
TRBD2 TRBJ2-1 many TRBV5-1 TGCGCCAGCAATATCGGGAGGGCCGGAGATGAGCAGTTCTTC CASNIGRAGDEQFF
- TRBJ1-4 many TRBV24-1 TGTGCCGTCGGAGGGAATGAAAAACTGTTTTTT CAVGGNEKLFF